What follows describes a single T cell receptor (beta chain). The V gene end was trimmed by 3 bases and the J gene end by 7 bases; junction bases not matched to a gene: 1. The CDR3 is 15 residues long. The germline V gene has CDR1 LGHDT and CDR2 YNNKEL (reference sequence). This entry comes from a study of blood T cell repertoires in COVID-19. Whole-study context: Some COVID-19 samples were acute and others convalescent; all came from the United States, Italy and Spain. PBMCs, B-cell-depleted T cells, or T cells were the source of the cDNA or gDNA that made up the material.

As handled by the study authors: How many nucleated cells were present was estimated from reference gene primer amplification. The method was immunoSEQ multiplex PCR; TCRdb's version includes in-frame clones alone and lacks a portion of them. V, J and clone size were drawn from that table, and D and trimming were deduced from the DNA. This sample carries 150,000 or so clones, about 88% of them seen once, and the ten largest clones take 5.4%. Seattle cases were enrolled at active infection and followed longitudinally. The source material was peripheral blood. The chain is built from TRBV3-1 (or the pseudogene TRBV3-2) and TRBJ2-1; 15 bases are shared with TRBD2. This clonotype originated in a woman between 45 and 65 years old with COVID-19, enrolled during active disease. In nucleotides, the CDR3 is TGTGCCAGCAGCCAGGGGACTAGCGGGGGGAATGAGCAGTTCTTC. Translated: CASSQGTSGGNEQFF.